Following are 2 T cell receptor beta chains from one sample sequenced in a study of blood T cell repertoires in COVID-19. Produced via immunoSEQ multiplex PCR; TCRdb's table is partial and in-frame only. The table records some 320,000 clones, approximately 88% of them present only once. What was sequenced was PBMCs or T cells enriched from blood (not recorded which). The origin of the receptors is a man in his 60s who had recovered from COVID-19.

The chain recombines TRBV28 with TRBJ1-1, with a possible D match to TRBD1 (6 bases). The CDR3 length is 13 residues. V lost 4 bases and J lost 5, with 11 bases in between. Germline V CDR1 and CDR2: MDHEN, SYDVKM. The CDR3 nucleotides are TGTGCCAGCAGTTCAGGGGCCGTGACTGAAGCTTTCTTT. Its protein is CASSSGAVTEAFF.

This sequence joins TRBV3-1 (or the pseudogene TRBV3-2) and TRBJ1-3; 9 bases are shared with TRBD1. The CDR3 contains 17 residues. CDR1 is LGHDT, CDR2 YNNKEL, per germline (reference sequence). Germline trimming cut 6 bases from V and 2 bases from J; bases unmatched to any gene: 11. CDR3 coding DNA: TGTGCCAGCAGACATGGGACAGGGTATGAAGCTGGAAACACCATATATTTT. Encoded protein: CASRHGTGYEAGNTIYF.